This is a list of T cell receptor beta chains from one sample in a study of CD8 T cells in Susac syndrome. TCRdb independently ran MiXCR on the immunoSEQ multiplex PCR reads; one entry per CDR3 protein. The sample carries some 170,000 distinct CDR3 sequences, 93% recorded once. The sequenced material came from CD4+ T cells from PBMCs. These receptors were collected from a human donor in good health. The CDR3 runs from the conserved cysteine through the conserved F or W. A D gene is named only where the DNA matches it firmly. Some rows mark clone size as missing; the rest say once, few, many or name a class of expanded clone.

V gene	clone size	J gene	D gene	CDR3 DNA	CDR3 protein
TRBV6-5	.	TRBJ1-6	TRBD1	TGTGCCAGCAGTACCCTTGGACAGGGAAATTCACCCCTCCACTTT	CASSTLGQGNSPLHF
TRBV7-9	.	TRBJ2-1	.	TGTGCCAGCAGCTTAGCGGGGGCGTCCAATGAGCAGTTCTTC	CASSLAGASNEQFF
TRBV3-1	.	TRBJ2-7	.	TGTGCCAGCAGCCATCGCAGGGAATCCTACGAGCAGTACTTC	CASSHRRESYEQYF
TRBV7-2	.	TRBJ2-1	TRBD2	TGTGCCAGCAGTCAAGGACTAGCGGGGGGAGGTGAGCAGTTCTTC	CASSQGLAGGGEQFF
TRBV20-1	once	TRBJ1-6	TRBD1	TGCAGTGCCAGGGACAGGGGGCTGAATTCACCCCTCCACTTT	CSARDRGLNSPLHF
TRBV3-1	few	TRBJ2-7	.	TGTGCCAGCAGCCGAGCGTCGTACGAGCAGTACTTC	CASSRASYEQYF
TRBV29-1	.	TRBJ1-1	.	TGCAGCGTTGTGGGCCAGGCCCTTGCCAACACTGAAGCTTTCTTT	CSVVGQALANTEAFF
TRBV2	.	TRBJ1-4	.	TGTGCCAGCGGCTCAGGGTCCCCAACTAATGAAAAACTGTTTTTT	CASGSGSPTNEKLFF
TRBV29-1	.	TRBJ2-3	.	TGCAGCGTTGATCAACTCTACAAAGCAACCACAGATACGCAGTATTTT	CSVDQLYKATTDTQYF
TRBV3-1	.	TRBJ1-2	.	TGTGCCAGCAGCCAAGATGTCAGCTATGGCTACACCTTC	CASSQDVSYGYTF
TRBV3-1	.	TRBJ2-7	.	TGTGCCAGCAGCCACCGGGACACGTCCTACGAGCAGTACTTC	CASSHRDTSYEQYF
TRBV2	.	TRBJ2-5	.	TGTGCCAGCAGTGAAGGGACGGCCGTGGGGACCCAGTACTTC	CASSEGTAVGTQYF
TRBV7-6	.	TRBJ2-4	.	TGTGCCAGCAGCTTATCCCGGCAAAACATTCAGTACTTC	CASSLSRQNIQYF
TRBV30	.	TRBJ1-1	.	TGTGCCTGGACCTCTAGAACTGAAGCTTTCTTT	CAWTSRTEAFF
TRBV18	.	TRBJ2-4	.	TGTGCCAGCTCACCCCTGGGACTCTCGCAGAGCATTCAGTACTTC	CASSPLGLSQSIQYF
TRBV5-1	.	TRBJ2-2	TRBD2	TGCGCCAGCAGCTTGGGACTAGCGGGGGCCACCGGGGAGCTGTTTTTT	CASSLGLAGATGELFF
TRBV20-1	.	TRBJ2-1	.	TGCAGTGCTTACGCTGGGCAAGGTGAGCAGTTCTTC	CSAYAGQGEQFF
TRBV20-1	.	TRBJ2-7	TRBD1	TGCAGTGTAACAGGGGGCATCTCCTACGAGCAGTACTTC	CSVTGGISYEQYF
TRBV27	.	TRBJ2-2	TRBD1	TGTGCCAGCAGTTTACCCCAGGGGGCTCAGAACACCGGGGAGCTGTTTTTT	CASSLPQGAQNTGELFF
TRBV7-8	once	TRBJ1-1	TRBD1	TGTGCCAGCAGCTCGAAAGGGGGCGTGAACACTGAAGCTTTCTTT	CASSSKGGVNTEAFF
TRBV7-2	.	TRBJ2-7	.	TGTGCCAGCAGCGTACGGGGATACGAGCAGTACTTC	CASSVRGYEQYF
TRBV25-1	.	TRBJ1-1	.	TGTGCCAGCAGTGGAATGGGGATGAACACTGAAGCTTTCTTT	CASSGMGMNTEAFF
TRBV3-1	.	TRBJ1-5	.	TGTGCCAGCAGCCAAGGCAGCGACAATCAGCCCCAGCATTTT	CASSQGSDNQPQHF
TRBV5-4	.	TRBJ2-7	.	TGTGCCAGCAGCTTGGCTCTGGGGGCGGGATACGAGCAGTACTTC	CASSLALGAGYEQYF
TRBV12-3/TRBV12-4	.	TRBJ1-6	.	TGTGCCAGCAGTGCCTCAGGGCCTTCACCCCTCCACTTT	CASSASGPSPLHF